This passage covers 25 T cell receptor beta chains from one sample sequenced in a study of blood T cell repertoires in COVID-19. Produced via immunoSEQ multiplex PCR; TCRdb's table is partial and in-frame only. The sample has about 250,000 clones, about nine tenths seen once; the top ten hold about 3%. Specimen: peripheral blood. These receptor sequences come from a woman between 25 and 40 years old with active or convalescent COVID-19.

The rearrangement links TRBV27 to TRBJ2-1, with a tentative D call TRBD2 (5 bases). V was pared by 0 bases and J by 7 bases, with 13 bases between. The CDR3 consists of 15 residues. CDR1 is MNHEY, CDR2 SMNVEV, per germline (reference sequence). The CDR3 protein is CASSLSYYEGNEQFF. DNA for the CDR3: TGTGCCAGCAGTTTATCGTACTATGAGGGTAATGAGCAGTTCTTC.

The sample holds one count of this clone. The CDR3 DNA sequence: TGTGCCAGCAGCGCCTTGACTGACTCTGCTGGAAACACCATATATTTT. Encoded protein: CASSALTDSAGNTIYF. The chain has TRBV9 and TRBJ1-3; D is uncertain. V lost 3 bases, J lost 2 bases, and 15 bases lay in between. Germline CDR1 and CDR2: SGDLS and YYNGEE. The CDR3 has 16 residues.

On this clone itself: The CDR3 end shows no conserved phenylalanine or tryptophan, and so a read error is likely. The DNA is omitted, as the CDR3 cannot be located on it reliably, and the CDR3 follows TCRdb's listing. The J gene is TRBJ1-2, the V gene TRBV2; the table's D call TRBD1 went unverified against the DNA. The germline CDR1 and CDR2 sequences are SNHLY and FYNNEI. The CDR3 length is 13 residues, termini included. The CDR3 loop is CASSEAHRGPRGS.

The chain uses TRBV11-3 and TRBJ2-1; TRBD2 might be the D (6 bases). The CDR3 runs 13 residues. Germline lookup yields CDR1 SGHNT and CDR2 YENEEA. V was shortened by 5 bases and J by 7 bases, with 12 bases between the two germline ends. This CDR3 is CASSLNRGNEQFF. In DNA, the CDR3 is TGTGCCAGCAGCCTAAACCGGGGGAATGAGCAGTTCTTC.

This chain connects TRBV9 to TRBJ1-3; no definite D call. The germline V gene encodes CDR1 SGDLS and CDR2 YYNGEE. The V and J ends lost 4 bases and 0 bases respectively, with 2 bases between them. The CDR3 totals 12 residues. The CDR3 region is CASSLSGNTIYF. In DNA form, the CDR3 reads TGTGCCAGCAGCCTCTCTGGAAACACCATATATTTT.

The chain joins TRBV12-3 or TRBV12-4 to TRBJ2-5, with D uncertain. This CDR3 has 12 amino acids. V lost 6 bases, J lost 5 bases, and 10 bases lay in between. The CDR3 region is CASRRGEETQYF. CDR3 sequence (DNA): TGTGCCAGCAGAAGAGGAGAGGAGACCCAGTACTTC.

This clone turned up a few times. The chain carries TRBV9 and TRBJ1-1, with 7 bases lining up with TRBD1. There are 14 residues in the CDR3. Trimming cost V 2 bases and J 1 base; bases outside gene matches: 2. Germline loops: CDR1 SGDLS, CDR2 YYNGEE. CDR3 bases: TGTGCCAGCAGCGTCCAGGGGGGGAACACTGAAGCTTTCTTT. It yields the protein CASSVQGGNTEAFF.

J is TRBJ1-2 and V is TRBV6-5, with a weak D call TRBD1 (5 bases). This CDR3 has 15 amino acids. Germline CDR1 and CDR2: MNHEY and SVGAGI. The germline V and J ends were trimmed by 2 bases and 2 bases, with 12 bases remaining between them. The CDR3 DNA is TGTGCCAGCAGTTACCAGCAGGGAACCAACTATGGCTACACCTTC. Residues: CASSYQQGTNYGYTF.

This clone was detected a few times. The chain has TRBV6-1 and TRBJ2-5; TRBD1 matches at 9 bases. The CDR3 consists of 16 residues. The V and J ends lost 4 bases and 4 bases, in that order; junction bases with no gene match: 10. In germline, CDR1 is MNHNS, CDR2 SASEGT. The CDR3 coding sequence is TGTGCCAGCAGTGTCTTACAGGGGGCGGCTTTAGAGACCCAGTACTTC. As protein: CASSVLQGAALETQYF.

This clone was observed once. The rearrangement links TRBV9 to TRBJ2-5, with 7 bases aligning to TRBD1. Germline assignment: CDR1 SGDLS and CDR2 YYNGEE. The CDR3 totals 16 residues. J gave up 0 bases and V 5 bases, and 10 bases lay outside the gene matches. CDR3: CASSKEGAGNQETQYF. CDR3 DNA: TGTGCCAGCAGTAAAGAGGGGGCTGGTAACCAAGAGACCCAGTACTTC.

The CDR3 is CASTAGRAAGELFF. The CDR3, as DNA: TGTGCCAGCACCGCCGGCAGGGCGGCCGGGGAGCTGTTTTTT. V usage is TRBV6-5 and J usage is TRBJ2-2; perhaps TRBD1 as D (5 bases). The CDR3 sequence is 14 residues long. The germline V and J ends were trimmed by 7 bases and 6 bases, with 15 bases remaining between them. Looked up from germline, CDR1 is MNHEY and CDR2 is SVGAGI.

The chain joins TRBV2 to TRBJ1-6; 9 nucleotides agree with TRBD1. V shed 5 bases and J 10 bases; nucleotides not matched to a gene: 6. CDR3 length: 14 residues. The V gene's germline CDR1 is SNHLY and CDR2 FYNNEI. The CDR3, as DNA: TGTGCCAGCAGTCTGGACAGGGGTGGGTCACCCCTCCACTTT. It specifies CASSLDRGGSPLHF.

The chain uses TRBV7-2 and TRBJ1-2; D gene uncertain. Trimming took off 7 bases at V and 4 bases at J, with 7 bases between the two ends. This CDR3 has 11 residues. Germline V gene sequence: CDR1 SGHTA, CDR2 FQGNSA. CDR3 region: CASTNSYGYTF. Here the CDR3 DNA reads TGTGCCAGCACCAACAGCTATGGCTACACCTTC.

This chain links TRBV7-8 with TRBJ2-7, with D possibly being TRBD1 (6 bases). Trimming shortened V by 5 bases and J by 3 bases, and 14 bases separated the two germline ends. Germline V gives CDR1 SGHVS, CDR2 FQNEAQ. The CDR3 sequence is 14 residues long. The CDR3 reads CASSLQGTLYEQYF. For the CDR3, the DNA is TGTGCCAGCAGCCTACAGGGTACGCTCTACGAGCAGTACTTC.

The chain employs TRBV2 and TRBJ2-7, with 10 bases that match TRBD2. V trimming: 3 bases; J trimming: 4 bases; junction bases outside the gene matches: 15. CDR1 is SNHLY, CDR2 FYNNEI, per germline. The CDR3 is 18 amino acids. The CDR3 DNA is TGTGCCAGCAGTGACCTAGGAGCGGGGGGGCTTCAAGGATACGAGCAGTACTTC. This gives the protein CASSDLGAGGLQGYEQYF.

This clone was recorded a few times. The V call is TRBV5-1, the J call TRBJ1-2; D is possibly TRBD1 (6 bases). This CDR3 is 16 amino acids long. V was clipped by 4 bases and J by 2 bases, with 18 bases between them. Germline CDR1 SGHRS, CDR2 YFSETQ. This chain's CDR3 is CASSLGGQNLNYGYTF. CDR3 DNA sequence: TGCGCCAGCAGCCTTGGAGGACAGAATTTAAACTATGGCTACACCTTC.

CDR3 loop: CASSQLGQGSYNEQFF. The CDR3 bases are TGTGCCAGCAGCCAACTGGGACAGGGGAGCTACAATGAGCAGTTCTTC. The chain is built from TRBV3-1 (or the pseudogene TRBV3-2) and TRBJ2-1; 10 bases align to TRBD1. Germline CDR1 LGHDT, CDR2 YNNKEL (reference sequence). J was trimmed by 3 bases and V by 2 bases; bases with no gene match: 4. The CDR3 runs 16 residues.

This chain connects TRBV6-2 or TRBV6-3 to TRBJ1-1; TRBD1 matches at 7 bases. This CDR3 comprises 12 residues. J lost 6 bases, V lost 6 bases, and 4 bases had no gene match. Germline loops: CDR1 MNHEY, CDR2 SVGEGT. In nucleotides, the CDR3 is TGTGCCAGCAGCCCTACAGGGGCTGAAGCTTTCTTT. This sequence encodes CASSPTGAEAFF.

The chain links TRBV4-3 to TRBJ2-3; perhaps TRBD1 as D (5 bases). CDR1 is LGHNA and CDR2 is YSLEER in the germline V gene. The V and J ends lost 1 base and 1 base respectively, with 9 bases between them. CDR3 size: 15 residues. This CDR3 reads CASSQGTIGTDTQYF. CDR3 sequence (DNA): TGCGCCAGCAGCCAAGGGACAATAGGCACAGATACGCAGTATTTT.

This clone was seen only a few times. This chain uses TRBV29-1 with TRBJ2-7; D remains unclear. V shed 0 bases and J shed 3 bases, with 3 bases lying between them. This CDR3 comprises 11 residues. The germline gives CDR1 SQVTM, CDR2 ANQGSEA. Here the CDR3 DNA reads TGCAGCGTTGAAGATTACTACGAGCAGTACTTC. Protein product: CSVEDYYEQYF.

The chain links TRBV28 to TRBJ1-2; weak D call: TRBD1 (5 bases). This CDR3 has 11 amino acids. The V gene lost 5 bases and the J gene lost 8 bases, with 9 bases spanning the gap. The V gene's germline CDR1 is MDHEN and CDR2 SYDVKM. CDR3 residues: CASSGAGGYTF. Here the CDR3 DNA reads TGTGCCAGCAGTGGGGCCGGCGGCTACACCTTC.

The CDR3 DNA reads TGTGCCAGCAGCTCCTTCCAGCTAACAGACACAGATACGCAGTATTTT. Translation gives CASSSFQLTDTDTQYF. This chain links TRBV7-9 with TRBJ2-3, with D unclear. This CDR3 is built from 16 residues. Deletions cut 4 bases from V and 2 bases from J, with 16 bases between. Germline V gene sequence: CDR1 SEHNR, CDR2 FQNEAQ (reference sequence).

The rearrangement joins TRBV28 to TRBJ2-1; TRBD2 agrees at 8 bases. The CDR3 sequence is 17 residues long. CDR1 and CDR2 from the germline V gene are MDHEN and SYDVKM. V lost 6 bases and J lost 1; bases outside the gene matches: 11. DNA of the CDR3: TGTGCCAGCAGCGCGTTAGGTAGCGGGGCGTCCTACAATGAGCAGTTCTTC. Residues: CASSALGSGASYNEQFF.

The rearrangement joins TRBV7-2 to TRBJ2-1; weak D call: TRBD2 (6 bases). V dropped 4 bases and J dropped 4 bases, with 14 bases sitting between them. Germline CDR1 SGHTA, CDR2 FQGNSA. The CDR3 sequence is 15 residues long. DNA of the CDR3: TGTGCCAGCAGCTATCAGGGAGGATCGTACAATGAGCAGTTCTTC. Its protein is CASSYQGGSYNEQFF.

The chain joins TRBV7-3 to TRBJ1-1; 9 nucleotides agree with TRBD1. V lost 3 bases to trimming and J lost 4 bases; unmatched junction nucleotides: 0. This CDR3 has 13 amino acids. Germline CDR1 reads SGHTA; CDR2 reads FQGTGA. CDR3 region: CASSLDRGTEAFF. CDR3 nucleotide sequence: TGTGCCAGCAGCTTGGACAGGGGCACTGAAGCTTTCTTT.